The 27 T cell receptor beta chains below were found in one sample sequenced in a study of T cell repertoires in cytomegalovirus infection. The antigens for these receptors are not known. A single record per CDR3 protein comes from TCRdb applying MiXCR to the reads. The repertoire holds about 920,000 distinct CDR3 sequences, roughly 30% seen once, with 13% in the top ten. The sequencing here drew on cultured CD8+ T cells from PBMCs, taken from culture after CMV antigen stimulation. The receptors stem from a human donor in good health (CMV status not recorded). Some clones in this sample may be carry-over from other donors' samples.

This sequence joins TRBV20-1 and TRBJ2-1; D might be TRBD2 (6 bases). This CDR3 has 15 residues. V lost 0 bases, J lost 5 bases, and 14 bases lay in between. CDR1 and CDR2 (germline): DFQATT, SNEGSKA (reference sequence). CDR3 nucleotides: TGCAGTGCTAGAGATTTGGCTAGCGATCACAATGAGCAGTTCTTC. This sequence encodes CSARDLASDHNEQFF.

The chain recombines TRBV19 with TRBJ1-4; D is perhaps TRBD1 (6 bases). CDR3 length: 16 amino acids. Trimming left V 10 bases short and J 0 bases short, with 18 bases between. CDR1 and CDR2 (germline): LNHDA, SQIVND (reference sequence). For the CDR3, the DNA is TGTGCCACAAAATGGGACACCTACACAACTAATGAAAAACTGTTTTTT. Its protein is CATKWDTYTTNEKLFF.

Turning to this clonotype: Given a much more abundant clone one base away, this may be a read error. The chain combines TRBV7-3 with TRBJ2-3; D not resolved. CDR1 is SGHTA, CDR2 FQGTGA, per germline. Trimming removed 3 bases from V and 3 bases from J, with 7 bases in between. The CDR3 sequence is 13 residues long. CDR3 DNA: TGTGCCAGCAGCTTCCAGTTAACAGATACGCAGTATTTT. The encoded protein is CASSFQLTDTQYF.

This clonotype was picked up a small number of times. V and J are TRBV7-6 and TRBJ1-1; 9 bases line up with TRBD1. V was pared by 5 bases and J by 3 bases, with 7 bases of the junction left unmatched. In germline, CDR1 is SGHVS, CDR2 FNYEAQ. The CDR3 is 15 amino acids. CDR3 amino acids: CASSLGQGGHTEAFF. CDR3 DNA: TGTGCCAGCAGCCTGGGACAGGGCGGTCACACTGAAGCTTTCTTT.

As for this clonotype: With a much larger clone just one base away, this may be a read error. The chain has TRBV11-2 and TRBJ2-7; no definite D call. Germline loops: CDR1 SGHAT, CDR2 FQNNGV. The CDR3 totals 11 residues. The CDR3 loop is CASSEAYERYF. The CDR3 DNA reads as TGTGCCAGCAGTGAAGCCTACGAGCGGTACTTC. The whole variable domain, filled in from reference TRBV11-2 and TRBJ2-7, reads EAGVAQSPRYKIIEKRQSVAFWCNPISGHATLYWYQQILGQGPKLLIQFQNNGVVDDSQLPKDRFSAERLKGVDSTLKIQPAKLEDSAVYLCASSEAYERYFGPGTRLTVT.

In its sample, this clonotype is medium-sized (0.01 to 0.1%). DNA of the CDR3: TGTGCCAGCAGCTTAGTAGACAGGGGTTACCAAGAGACCCAGTACTTC. This sequence encodes CASSLVDRGYQETQYF. The rearrangement uses TRBV7-9 and TRBJ2-5, with TRBD1 matching 8 bases. V was clipped by 1 base and J by 0 bases; unmatched bases: 4. Germline V CDR1 and CDR2: SEHNR, FQNEAQ (reference sequence). This CDR3 has 16 amino acids.

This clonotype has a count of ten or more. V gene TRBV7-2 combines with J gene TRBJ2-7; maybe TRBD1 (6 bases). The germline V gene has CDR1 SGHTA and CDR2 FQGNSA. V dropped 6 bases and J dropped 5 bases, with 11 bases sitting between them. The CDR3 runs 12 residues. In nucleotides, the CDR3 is TGTGCCAGCAGTTTTACAGGGAACGAGCAGTACGTC. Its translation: CASSFTGNEQYV.

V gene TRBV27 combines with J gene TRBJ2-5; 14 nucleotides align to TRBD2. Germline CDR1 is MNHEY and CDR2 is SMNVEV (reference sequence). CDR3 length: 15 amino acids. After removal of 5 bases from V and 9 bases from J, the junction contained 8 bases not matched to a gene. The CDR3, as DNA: TGTGCCAGCAGTGCAAGACTAGCGGGGGGGCCGGCCCAGTACTTC. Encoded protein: CASSARLAGGPAQYF.

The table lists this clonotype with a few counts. CDR3 loop: CSVDILAGGRETQYF. Written as DNA, the CDR3 is TGCAGCGTTGATATTCTCGCGGGGGGGCGGGAGACCCAGTACTTC. The rearrangement uses TRBV29-1 and TRBJ2-5; 9 bases agree with TRBD2. V shed 3 bases, J shed 5 bases, and the junction held 10 bases outside the gene matches. The CDR3 extends over 15 amino acids. The germline V gene has CDR1 SQVTM and CDR2 ANQGSEA.

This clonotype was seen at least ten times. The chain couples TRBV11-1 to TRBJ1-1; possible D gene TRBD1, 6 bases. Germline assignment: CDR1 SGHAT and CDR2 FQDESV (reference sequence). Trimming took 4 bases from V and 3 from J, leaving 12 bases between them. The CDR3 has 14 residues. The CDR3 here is CASSYLPGDTEAFF. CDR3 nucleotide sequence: TGTGCCAGCAGCTACCTTCCAGGGGACACTGAAGCTTTCTTT. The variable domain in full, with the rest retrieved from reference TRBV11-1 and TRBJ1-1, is EAEVAQSPRYKITEKSQAVAFWCDPISGHATLYWYRQILGQGPELLVQFQDESVVDDSQLPKDRFSAERLKGVDSTLKIQPAELGDSAMYLCASSYLPGDTEAFFGQGTRLTVV.

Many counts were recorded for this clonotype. The CDR3 here is CASSLGTAPYTNYGYTF. The CDR3 region has the DNA TGTGCCAGCTCACTCGGGACAGCACCATATACTAACTATGGCTACACCTTC. This rearrangement joins TRBV18 to TRBJ1-2, with TRBD1 matching 7 bases. V trimming: 4 bases; J trimming: 0 bases; junction bases outside the gene matches: 11. This CDR3 is built from 17 residues. In germline, CDR1 is KGHSH, CDR2 LQKENI. The variable domain in full, with the rest retrieved from reference TRBV18 and TRBJ1-2, is NAGVMQNPRHLVRRRGQEARLRCSPMKGHSHVYWYRQLPEEGLKFMVYLQKENIIDESGMPKERFSAEFPKEGPSILRIQQVVRGDSAAYFCASSLGTAPYTNYGYTFGSGTRLTVV.

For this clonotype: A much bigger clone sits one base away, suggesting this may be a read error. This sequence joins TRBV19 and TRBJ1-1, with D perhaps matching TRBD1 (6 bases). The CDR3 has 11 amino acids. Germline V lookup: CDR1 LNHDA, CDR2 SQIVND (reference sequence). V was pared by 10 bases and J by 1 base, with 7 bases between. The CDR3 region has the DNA TGTGCCATCAGGGGGAACACTGAAGCTTTCTTT. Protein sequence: CAIRGNTEAFF.

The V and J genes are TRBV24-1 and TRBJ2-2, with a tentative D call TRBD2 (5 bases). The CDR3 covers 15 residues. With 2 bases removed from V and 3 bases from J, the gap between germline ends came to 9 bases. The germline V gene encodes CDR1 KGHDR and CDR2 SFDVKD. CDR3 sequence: CATSDSGVDTGELFF. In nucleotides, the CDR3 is TGTGCCACCAGTGATTCCGGGGTGGACACCGGGGAGCTGTTTTTT.

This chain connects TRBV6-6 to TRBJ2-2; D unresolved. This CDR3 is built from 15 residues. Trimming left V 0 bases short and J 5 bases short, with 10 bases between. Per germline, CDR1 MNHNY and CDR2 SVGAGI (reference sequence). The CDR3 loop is CASSYSRVGTGELFF. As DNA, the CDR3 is TGTGCCAGCAGTTACTCTCGGGTGGGGACCGGGGAGCTGTTTTTT.

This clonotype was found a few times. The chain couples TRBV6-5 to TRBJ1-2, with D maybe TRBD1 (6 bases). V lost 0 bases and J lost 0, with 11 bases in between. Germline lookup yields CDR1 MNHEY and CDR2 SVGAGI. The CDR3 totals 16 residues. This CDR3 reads CASSYSRTVPNYGYTF. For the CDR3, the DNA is TGTGCCAGCAGTTACTCCCGGACAGTTCCTAACTATGGCTACACCTTC.

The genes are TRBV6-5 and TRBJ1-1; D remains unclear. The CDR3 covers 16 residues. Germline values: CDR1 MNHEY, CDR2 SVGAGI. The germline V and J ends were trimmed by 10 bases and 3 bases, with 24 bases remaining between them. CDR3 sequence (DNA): TGTGCCACCAGCAACCCGTACGAGGGAGGTGACACTGAAGCTTTCTTT. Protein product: CATSNPYEGGDTEAFF.

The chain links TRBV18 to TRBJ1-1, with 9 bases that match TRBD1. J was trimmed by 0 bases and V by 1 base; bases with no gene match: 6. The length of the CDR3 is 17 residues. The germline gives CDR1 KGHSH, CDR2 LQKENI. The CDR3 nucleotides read TGTGCCAGCTCACCACTTGACAGGGGGATCATGAACACTGAAGCTTTCTTT. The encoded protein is CASSPLDRGIMNTEAFF. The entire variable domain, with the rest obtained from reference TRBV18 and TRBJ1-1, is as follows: NAGVMQNPRHLVRRRGQEARLRCSPMKGHSHVYWYRQLPEEGLKFMVYLQKENIIDESGMPKERFSAEFPKEGPSILRIQQVVRGDSAAYFCASSPLDRGIMNTEAFFGQGTRLTVV.

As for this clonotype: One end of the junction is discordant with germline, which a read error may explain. The CDR3 sequence: CANSPMASGARPDTGELFF. In DNA, the CDR3 is TGTGCCAACAGCCCAATGGCTAGCGGGGCCCGCCCCGACACCGGGGAGCTGTTTTTT. The chain couples TRBV7-6 to TRBJ2-2, with 9 positions matching TRBD2. The CDR3 length is 19 residues. CDR1 SGHVS and CDR2 FNYEAQ come from the germline V gene.

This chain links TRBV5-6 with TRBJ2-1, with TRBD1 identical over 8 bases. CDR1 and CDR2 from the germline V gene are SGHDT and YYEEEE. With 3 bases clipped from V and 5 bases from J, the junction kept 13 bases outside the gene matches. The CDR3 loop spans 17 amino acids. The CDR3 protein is CASSYSSGTGFHNEQFF. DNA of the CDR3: TGTGCCAGCAGCTACTCTTCCGGGACAGGCTTCCACAATGAGCAGTTCTTC. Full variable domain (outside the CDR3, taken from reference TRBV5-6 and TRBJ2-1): DAGVTQSPTHLIKTRGQQVTLRCSPKSGHDTVSWYQQALGQGPQFIFQYYEEEERQRGNFPDRFSGHQFPNYSSELNVNALLLGDSALYLCASSYSSGTGFHNEQFFGPGTRLTVL.

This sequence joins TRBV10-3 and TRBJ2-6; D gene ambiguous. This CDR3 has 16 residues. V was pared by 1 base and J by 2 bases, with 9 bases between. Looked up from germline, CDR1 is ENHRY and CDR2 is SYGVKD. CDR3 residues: CAISEYRAAGANVLTF. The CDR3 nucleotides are TGTGCCATCAGTGAGTACCGGGCTGCTGGGGCCAACGTCCTGACTTTC.

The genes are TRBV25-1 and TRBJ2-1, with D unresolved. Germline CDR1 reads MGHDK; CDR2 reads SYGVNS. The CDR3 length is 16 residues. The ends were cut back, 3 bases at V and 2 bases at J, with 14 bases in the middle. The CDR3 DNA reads TGTGCCAGCAGTGATAGGAACGTCTTAACCTACAATGAGCAGTTCTTC. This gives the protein CASSDRNVLTYNEQFF.

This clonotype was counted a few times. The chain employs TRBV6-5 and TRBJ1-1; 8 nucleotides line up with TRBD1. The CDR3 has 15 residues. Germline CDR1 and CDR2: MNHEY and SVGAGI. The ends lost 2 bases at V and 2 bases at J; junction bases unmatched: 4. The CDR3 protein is CASSYDPGGNTEAFF. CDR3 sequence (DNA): TGTGCCAGCAGTTACGACCCAGGGGGCAACACTGAAGCTTTCTTT.

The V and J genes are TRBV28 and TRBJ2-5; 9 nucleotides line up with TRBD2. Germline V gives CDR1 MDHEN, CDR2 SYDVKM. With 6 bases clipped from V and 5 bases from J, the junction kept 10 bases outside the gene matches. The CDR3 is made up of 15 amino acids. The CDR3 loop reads CASRPNPSGAETQYF. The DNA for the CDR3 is TGTGCCAGCAGACCGAACCCTAGCGGGGCGGAGACCCAGTACTTC. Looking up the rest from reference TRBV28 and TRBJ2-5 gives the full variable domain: DVKVTQSSRYLVKRTGEKVFLECVQDMDHENMFWYRQDPGLGLRLIYFSYDVKMKEKGDIPEGYSVSREKKERFSLILESASTNQTSMYLCASRPNPSGAETQYFGPGTRLLVL.

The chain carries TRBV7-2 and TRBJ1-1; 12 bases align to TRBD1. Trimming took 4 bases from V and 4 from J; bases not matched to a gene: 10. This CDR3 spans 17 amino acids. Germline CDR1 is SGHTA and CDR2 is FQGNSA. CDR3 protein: CASSSRDRGRGGTEAFF. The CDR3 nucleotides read TGTGCCAGCAGCTCCCGGGACAGGGGGCGCGGGGGCACTGAAGCTTTCTTT.

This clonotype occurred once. The CDR3 bases are TGTGCCAGCAGTTTTGGACTGGACCAAAACATTCAGTACTTC. Encoded protein: CASSFGLDQNIQYF. The chain has TRBV27 and TRBJ2-4; possibly TRBD2 for D (5 bases). Germline V gives CDR1 MNHEY, CDR2 SMNVEV (reference sequence). Trimming removed 3 bases from V and 5 bases from J, with 11 bases in between. The CDR3 covers 14 residues.

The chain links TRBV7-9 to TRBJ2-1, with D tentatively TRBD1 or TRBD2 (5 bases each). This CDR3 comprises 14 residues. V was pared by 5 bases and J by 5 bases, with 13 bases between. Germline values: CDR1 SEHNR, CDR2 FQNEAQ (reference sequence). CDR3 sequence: CASSTGTMHNEQFF. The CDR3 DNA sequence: TGTGCCAGCAGCACCGGGACCATGCACAATGAGCAGTTCTTC.

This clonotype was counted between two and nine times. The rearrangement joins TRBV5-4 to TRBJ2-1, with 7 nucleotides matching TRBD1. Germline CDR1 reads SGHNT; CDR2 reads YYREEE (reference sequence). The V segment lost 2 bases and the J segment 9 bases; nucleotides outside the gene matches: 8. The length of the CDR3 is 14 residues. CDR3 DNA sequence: TGTGCCAGCAGCTTTGGACAGGTTGACCCTGAGCAGTTCTTC. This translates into CASSFGQVDPEQFF.